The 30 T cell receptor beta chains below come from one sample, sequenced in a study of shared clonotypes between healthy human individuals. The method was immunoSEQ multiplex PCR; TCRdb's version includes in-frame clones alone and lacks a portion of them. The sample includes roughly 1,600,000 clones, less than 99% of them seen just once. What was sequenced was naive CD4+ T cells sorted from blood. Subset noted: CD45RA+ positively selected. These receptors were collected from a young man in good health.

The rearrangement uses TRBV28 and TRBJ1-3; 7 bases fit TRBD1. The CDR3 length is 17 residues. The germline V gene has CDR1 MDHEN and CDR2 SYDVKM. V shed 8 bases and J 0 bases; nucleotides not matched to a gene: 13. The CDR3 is CASCSGTAIFSGNTIYF. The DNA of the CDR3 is TGTGCCAGCTGCTCCGGGACAGCAATTTTCTCTGGAAACACCATATATTTT. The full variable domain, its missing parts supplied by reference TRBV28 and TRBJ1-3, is DVKVTQSSRYLVKRTGEKVFLECVQDMDHENMFWYRQDPGLGLRLIYFSYDVKMKEKGDIPEGYSVSREKKERFSLILESASTNQTSMYLCASCSGTAIFSGNTIYFGEGSWLTVV.

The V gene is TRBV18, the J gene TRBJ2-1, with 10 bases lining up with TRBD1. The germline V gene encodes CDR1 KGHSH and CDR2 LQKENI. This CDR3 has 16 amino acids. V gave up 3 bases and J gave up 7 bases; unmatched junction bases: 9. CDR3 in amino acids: CASSPPDRGLGNEQFF. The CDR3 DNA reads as TGTGCCAGCTCACCTCCCGACAGGGGGCTAGGGAATGAGCAGTTCTTC.

CDR3 sequence (DNA): TGCAGCGTTGTCGGTCAAGTCGGGCTCAATGAGCAGTTCTTC. Translation gives CSVVGQVGLNEQFF. The rearrangement links TRBV29-1 to TRBJ2-1; D is ambiguous. The V and J ends lost 4 bases and 6 bases respectively, with 16 bases between them. The CDR3 consists of 14 residues. The germline CDR1 and CDR2 sequences are SQVTM and ANQGSEA.

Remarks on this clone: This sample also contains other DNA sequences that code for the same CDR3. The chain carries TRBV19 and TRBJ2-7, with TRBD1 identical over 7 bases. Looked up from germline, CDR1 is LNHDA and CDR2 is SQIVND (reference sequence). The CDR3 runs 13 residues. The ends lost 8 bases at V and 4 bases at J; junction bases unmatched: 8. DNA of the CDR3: TGTGCCAGTTCCCCAGGGGGTCGGTACGAGCAGTACTTC. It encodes CASSPGGRYEQYF.

CDR3 in amino acids: CASSLIRGGYEQYF. CDR3 sequence (DNA): TGTGCCAGCAGCTTGATCAGGGGAGGGTACGAGCAGTACTTC. The chain combines TRBV5-5 with TRBJ2-7; D possibly corresponds to TRBD2 (7 bases). V dropped 1 base and J dropped 4 bases, with 12 bases sitting between them. This CDR3 region has 14 residues. From germline, CDR1 is SGHKS and CDR2 YYEKEE (reference sequence).

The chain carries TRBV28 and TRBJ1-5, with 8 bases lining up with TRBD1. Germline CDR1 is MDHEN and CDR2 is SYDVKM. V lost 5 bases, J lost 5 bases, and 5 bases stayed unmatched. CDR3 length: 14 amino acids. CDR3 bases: TGTGCCAGCAGTACGGGACAGGTCCATCAGCCCCAGCATTTT. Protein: CASSTGQVHQPQHF.

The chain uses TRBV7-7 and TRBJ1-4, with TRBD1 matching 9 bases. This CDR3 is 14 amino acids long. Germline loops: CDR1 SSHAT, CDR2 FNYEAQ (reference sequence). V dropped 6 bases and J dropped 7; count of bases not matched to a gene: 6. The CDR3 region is CASSQPGQGEKLFF. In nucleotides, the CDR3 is TGTGCCAGCAGTCAGCCGGGACAGGGTGAAAAACTGTTTTTT.

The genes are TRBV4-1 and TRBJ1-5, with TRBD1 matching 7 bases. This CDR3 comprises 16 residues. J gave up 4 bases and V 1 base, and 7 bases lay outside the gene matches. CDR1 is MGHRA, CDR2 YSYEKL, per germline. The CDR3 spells CASSQGGQTGNQPQHF. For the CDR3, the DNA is TGCGCCAGCAGCCAAGGGGGACAGACGGGTAATCAGCCCCAGCATTTT.

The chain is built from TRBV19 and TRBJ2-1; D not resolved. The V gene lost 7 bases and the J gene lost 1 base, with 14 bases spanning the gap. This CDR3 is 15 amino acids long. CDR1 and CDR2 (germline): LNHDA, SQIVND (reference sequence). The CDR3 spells CASTPNPGSYNEQFF. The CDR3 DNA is TGTGCCAGTACCCCAAACCCGGGTTCCTACAATGAGCAGTTCTTC.

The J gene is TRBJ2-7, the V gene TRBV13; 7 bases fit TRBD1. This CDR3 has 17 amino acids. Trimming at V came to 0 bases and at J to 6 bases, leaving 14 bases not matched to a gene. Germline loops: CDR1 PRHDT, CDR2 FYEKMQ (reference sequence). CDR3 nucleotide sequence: TGTGCCAGCAGCTTAGGCCTCAACAGGGGCGGCTTCAGCGAGCAGTACTTC. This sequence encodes CASSLGLNRGGFSEQYF.

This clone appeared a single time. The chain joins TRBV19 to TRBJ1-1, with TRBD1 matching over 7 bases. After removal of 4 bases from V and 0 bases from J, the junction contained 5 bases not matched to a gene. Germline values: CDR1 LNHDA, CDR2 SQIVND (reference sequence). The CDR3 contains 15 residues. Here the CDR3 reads CASSTMGQMNTEAFF. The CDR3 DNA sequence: TGTGCCAGTAGTACCATGGGACAGATGAACACTGAAGCTTTCTTT.

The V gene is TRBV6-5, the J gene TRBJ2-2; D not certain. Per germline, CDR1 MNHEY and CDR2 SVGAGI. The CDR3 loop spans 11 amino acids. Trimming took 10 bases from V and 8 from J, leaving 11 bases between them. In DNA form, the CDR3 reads TGTGCCACCCGACGTTCGGGGGAGCTGTTTTTT. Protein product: CATRRSGELFF.

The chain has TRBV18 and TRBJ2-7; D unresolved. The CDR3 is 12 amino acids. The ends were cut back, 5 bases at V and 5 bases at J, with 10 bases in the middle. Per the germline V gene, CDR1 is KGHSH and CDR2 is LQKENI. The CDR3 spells CASSSSSDEQYF. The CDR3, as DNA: TGTGCCAGCTCATCCTCCAGTGACGAGCAGTACTTC.

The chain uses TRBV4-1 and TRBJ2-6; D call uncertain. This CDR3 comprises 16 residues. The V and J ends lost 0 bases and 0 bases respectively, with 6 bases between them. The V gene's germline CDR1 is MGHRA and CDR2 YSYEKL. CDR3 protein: CASSQDRFSGANVLTF. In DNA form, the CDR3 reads TGCGCCAGCAGCCAAGATCGGTTCTCTGGGGCCAACGTCCTGACTTTC.

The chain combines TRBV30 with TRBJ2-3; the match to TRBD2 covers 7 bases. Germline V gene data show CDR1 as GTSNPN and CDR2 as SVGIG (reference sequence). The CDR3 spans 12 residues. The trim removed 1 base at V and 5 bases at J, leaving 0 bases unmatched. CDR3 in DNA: TGTGCCTGGAGTGCGGGAGGAGATACGCAGTATTTT. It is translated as CAWSAGGDTQYF.

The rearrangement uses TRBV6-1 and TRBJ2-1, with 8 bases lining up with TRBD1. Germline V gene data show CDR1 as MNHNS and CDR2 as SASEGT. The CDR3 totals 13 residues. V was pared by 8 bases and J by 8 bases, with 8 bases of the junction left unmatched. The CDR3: CASGLTGDYEQFF. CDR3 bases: TGTGCCAGCGGACTGACAGGGGACTATGAGCAGTTCTTC.

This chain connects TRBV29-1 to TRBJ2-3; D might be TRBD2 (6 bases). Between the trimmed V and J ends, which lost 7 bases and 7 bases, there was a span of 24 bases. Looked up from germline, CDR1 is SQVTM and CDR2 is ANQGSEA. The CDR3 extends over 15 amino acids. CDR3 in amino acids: CSAKKAGWRGNTQYF. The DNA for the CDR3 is TGCAGCGCGAAAAAGGCGGGATGGAGGGGAAATACGCAGTATTTT.

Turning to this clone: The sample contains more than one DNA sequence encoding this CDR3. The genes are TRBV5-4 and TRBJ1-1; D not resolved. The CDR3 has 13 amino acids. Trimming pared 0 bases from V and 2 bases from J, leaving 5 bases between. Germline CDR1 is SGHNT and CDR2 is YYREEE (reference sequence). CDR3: CASSLGLNTEAFF. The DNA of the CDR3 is TGTGCCAGCAGCTTGGGACTTAACACTGAAGCTTTCTTT.

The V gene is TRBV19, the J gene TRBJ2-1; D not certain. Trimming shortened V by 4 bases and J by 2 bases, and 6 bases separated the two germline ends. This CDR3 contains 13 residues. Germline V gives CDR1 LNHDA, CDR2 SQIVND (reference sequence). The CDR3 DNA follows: TGTGCCAGTAGTAGCAGAACCTACAATGAGCAGTTCTTC. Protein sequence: CASSSRTYNEQFF.

CDR3 DNA sequence: TGTGCCAGCAGCTTTATACCAGGATCCTACGAGCAGTACTTC. Translation gives CASSFIPGSYEQYF. V gene TRBV5-6 combines with J gene TRBJ2-7; no clear D gene. The CDR3 spans 14 residues. Germline CDR1 reads SGHDT; CDR2 reads YYEEEE. Trimming pared 2 bases from V and 1 base from J, leaving 10 bases between.

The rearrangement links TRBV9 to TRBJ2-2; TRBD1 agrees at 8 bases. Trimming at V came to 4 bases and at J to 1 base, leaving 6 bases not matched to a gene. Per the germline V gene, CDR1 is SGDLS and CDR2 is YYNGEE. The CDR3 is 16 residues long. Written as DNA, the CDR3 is TGTGCCAGCAGCCTCCCAGGACAGGGGAACACCGGGGAGCTGTTTTTT. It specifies CASSLPGQGNTGELFF.

The CDR3 spells CASSPGLARATDTQYF. CDR3 nucleotide sequence: TGTGCCAGCAGCCCCGGACTAGCCCGCGCCACAGATACGCAGTATTTT. The chain has TRBV9 and TRBJ2-3; TRBD2 agrees at 8 bases. The CDR3 sequence is 16 residues long. The V gene's germline CDR1 is SGDLS and CDR2 YYNGEE. With 4 bases clipped from V and 2 bases from J, the junction kept 9 bases outside the gene matches. The full variable domain, in which reference TRBV9 and TRBJ2-3 provide the parts outside the CDR3, is DSGVTQTPKHLITATGQRVTLRCSPRSGDLSVYWYQQSLDQGLQFLIQYYNGEERAKGNILERFSAQQFPDLHSELNLSSLELGDSALYFCASSPGLARATDTQYFGPGTRLTVL.

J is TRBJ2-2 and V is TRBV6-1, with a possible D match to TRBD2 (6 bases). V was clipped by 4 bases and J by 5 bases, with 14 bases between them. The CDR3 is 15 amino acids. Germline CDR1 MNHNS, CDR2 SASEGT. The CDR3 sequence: CASSVEGVRTGELFF. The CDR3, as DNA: TGTGCCAGCAGTGTGGAGGGAGTAAGGACCGGGGAGCTGTTTTTT.

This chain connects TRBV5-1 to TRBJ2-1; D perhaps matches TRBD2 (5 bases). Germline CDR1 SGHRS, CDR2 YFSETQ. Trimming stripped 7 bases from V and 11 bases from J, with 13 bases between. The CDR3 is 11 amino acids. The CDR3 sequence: CASYETGKQFF. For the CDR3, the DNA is TGCGCCAGCTACGAAACGGGAAAGCAGTTCTTC.

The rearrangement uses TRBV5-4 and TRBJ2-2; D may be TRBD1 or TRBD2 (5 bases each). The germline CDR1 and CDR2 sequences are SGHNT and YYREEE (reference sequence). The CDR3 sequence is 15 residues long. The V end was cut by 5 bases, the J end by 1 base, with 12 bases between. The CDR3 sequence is CASRPRDLNTGELFF. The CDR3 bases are TGTGCCAGCAGACCGAGGGACCTGAACACCGGGGAGCTGTTTTTT.

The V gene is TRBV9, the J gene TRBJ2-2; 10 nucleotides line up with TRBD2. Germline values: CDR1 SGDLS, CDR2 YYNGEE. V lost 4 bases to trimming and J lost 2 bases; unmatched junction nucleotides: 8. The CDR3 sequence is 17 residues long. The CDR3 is CASSRGAGGLNTGELFF. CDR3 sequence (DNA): TGTGCCAGCAGCAGAGGAGCGGGAGGGCTTAACACCGGGGAGCTGTTTTTT.

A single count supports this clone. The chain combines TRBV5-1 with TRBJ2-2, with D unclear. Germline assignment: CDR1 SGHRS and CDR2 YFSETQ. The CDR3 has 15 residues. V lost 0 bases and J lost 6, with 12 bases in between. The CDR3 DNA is TGCGCCAGCAGCTTGGTGACTGGACCTGCCGGGGAGCTGTTTTTT. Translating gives CASSLVTGPAGELFF.

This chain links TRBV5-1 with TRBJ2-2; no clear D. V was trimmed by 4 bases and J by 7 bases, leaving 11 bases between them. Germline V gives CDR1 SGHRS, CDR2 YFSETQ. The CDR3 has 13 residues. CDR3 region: CASSHSKGGELFF. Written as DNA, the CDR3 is TGCGCCAGCAGCCATTCGAAGGGCGGGGAGCTGTTTTTT.

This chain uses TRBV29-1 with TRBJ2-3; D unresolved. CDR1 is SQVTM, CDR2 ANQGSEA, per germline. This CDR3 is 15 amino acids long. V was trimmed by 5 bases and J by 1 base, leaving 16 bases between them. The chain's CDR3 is CSVTVAGTRTDTQYF. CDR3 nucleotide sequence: TGCAGCGTTACCGTCGCAGGTACACGCACAGATACGCAGTATTTT.

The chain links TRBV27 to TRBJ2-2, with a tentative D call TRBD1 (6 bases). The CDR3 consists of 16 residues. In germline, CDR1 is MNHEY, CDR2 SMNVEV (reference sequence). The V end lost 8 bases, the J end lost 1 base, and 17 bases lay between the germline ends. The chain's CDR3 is CASHSLGALNTGELFF. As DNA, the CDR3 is TGTGCCAGCCATTCCCTGGGGGCACTGAACACCGGGGAGCTGTTTTTT.